What follows are 20 T cell receptor beta chains derived from one specimen sequenced in a study of T cells expressing NK-cell markers. TCRdb reprocessed the 5' RACE reads and stores each CDR3 protein as one record, lacking DNA. The table counts some 500,000 distinct CDR3 sequences; more than 1.4% lies in the top ten. Material: blood T cells: a sorted CD56 or NKG2C T cell subset, CD4+ or CD8+ T cells, or bulk PBMC T cells (not recorded which). The receptors shown here come from a woman aged 45-65 years in good health.

The gene calls are TRBV20-1 and TRBJ2-2; TCRdb's D gene call, TRBD1, goes unchecked for lack of DNA. The CDR3 is 16 residues long. Germline lookup yields CDR1 DFQATT and CDR2 SNEGSKA (reference sequence). The CDR3 spells CSASARDRGTTGELFF.

This chain joins TRBV30 and TRBJ2-1; with no DNA, the TCRdb D assignment of TRBD2 cannot be verified. The CDR3 consists of 20 residues. Germline V gene lookup returns CDR1 GTSNPN and CDR2 SVGIG (reference sequence). The CDR3 loop is CAWSGLLADPSRRSYNEQFF.

This sequence joins TRBV4-1 and TRBJ1-3. CDR1 MGHRA and CDR2 YSYEKL come from the germline V gene. The CDR3 covers 14 residues. The CDR3 reads CASSQVSSGNTIYF.

This sequence joins TRBV20-1 and TRBJ2-1; no DNA is available, so the TRBD2 call from TCRdb remains unchecked. The CDR3 loop spans 14 amino acids. Looked up from germline, CDR1 is DFQATT and CDR2 is SNEGSKA (reference sequence). This CDR3 is CSSISRGGYNEQFF.

The rearrangement uses TRBV10-1 and TRBJ2-3. Germline V gives CDR1 WNHNN, CDR2 SYGVQD (reference sequence). CDR3 length: 15 amino acids. The CDR3 region is CASSDQRSGTDTQYF.

V and J are TRBV19 and TRBJ2-5; lacking DNA, the TRBD1 call made by TCRdb goes unchecked. Germline V gene sequence: CDR1 LNHDA, CDR2 SQIVND (reference sequence). The CDR3 totals 15 residues. The CDR3 sequence is CASSISWDGQETQYF.

This chain connects TRBV4-2 to TRBJ2-1. Germline V lookup: CDR1 LGHNA, CDR2 YNFKEQ. The CDR3 consists of 13 residues. CDR3 sequence: CASSQDSSNEQFF.

The V and J genes are TRBV7-9 and TRBJ2-3. Germline CDR1 SEHNR, CDR2 FQNEAQ (reference sequence). The CDR3 is made up of 16 amino acids. This CDR3 reads CASSLRQDSSTDTQYF. The full variable domain, in which reference TRBV7-9 and TRBJ2-3 provide the parts outside the CDR3, is DTGVSQNPRHKITKRGQNVTFRCDPISEHNRLYWYRQTLGQGPEFLTYFQNEAQLEKSRLLSDRFSAERPKGSFSTLEIQRTEQGDSAMYLCASSLRQDSSTDTQYFGPGTRLTVL.

The chain is built from TRBV6-1 and TRBJ2-5; absent DNA, TCRdb's TRBD2 call cannot be checked. The CDR3 totals 15 residues. CDR1 is MNHNS and CDR2 is SASEGT in the germline V gene. This chain's CDR3 is CASRQPGTMRETQYF.

V usage is TRBV12-3 or TRBV12-4 and J usage is TRBJ2-3; without DNA, the TCRdb call of TRBD2 cannot be checked. CDR3 length equals 15 residues. CDR3 residues: CASHEFRGGTDTQYF.

The gene calls are TRBV7-8 and TRBJ2-1; absent DNA, TCRdb's TRBD1 call cannot be checked. Germline CDR1 and CDR2: SGHVS and FQNEAQ. This CDR3 is built from 16 residues. CDR3 amino acids: CASSPRDSSFQGEQFF.

The rearrangement joins TRBV3-1 to TRBJ2-3. Germline V CDR1 and CDR2: LGHDT, YNNKEL (reference sequence). The CDR3 is 18 residues long. The CDR3 protein is CASSQDFRTSGGTDTQYF.

This chain connects TRBV5-1 to TRBJ2-7; TCRdb calls TRBD2, which cannot be checked without DNA. The germline gives CDR1 SGHRS, CDR2 YFSETQ. The CDR3 runs 17 residues. CDR3 sequence reads: CASSPGLAGGPYYEQYF. The whole variable domain, filled in from reference TRBV5-1 and TRBJ2-7, reads KAGVTQTPRYLIKTRGQQVTLSCSPISGHRSVSWYQQTPGQGLQFLFEYFSETQRNKGNFPGRFSGRQFSNSRSEMNVSTLELGDSALYLCASSPGLAGGPYYEQYFGPGTRLTVT.

CDR3: CASSSQGGRNEQFF. The chain is built from TRBV5-1 and TRBJ2-1; TCRdb indicates TRBD1, and absent DNA this call remains unverified. Germline loops: CDR1 SGHRS, CDR2 YFSETQ. The CDR3 length is 14 residues.

The rearrangement joins TRBV6-1 to TRBJ2-1. The CDR3 runs to 12 residues. The V gene's germline CDR1 is MNHNS and CDR2 SASEGT. The CDR3 loop is CASSEVDNEQFF.

The V gene is TRBV14, the J gene TRBJ2-3; there is no DNA to check the TCRdb D call of TRBD2. Germline V CDR1 and CDR2: SGHDN, FVKESK. There are 14 residues in the CDR3. The CDR3 region is CASRRAGIPDTQYF.

The genes are TRBV10-3 and TRBJ2-4; TCRdb's D call of TRBD1 is untestable without DNA. CDR1 is ENHRY, CDR2 SYGVKD, per germline. CDR3 length: 15 amino acids. CDR3: CAISESSLGENIQYF.

The V and J genes are TRBV14 and TRBJ1-6. The length of the CDR3 is 15 residues. Germline loops: CDR1 SGHDN, CDR2 FVKESK. The CDR3 region is CASSLAGTFNSPLHF.

V and J are TRBV5-1 and TRBJ1-2. The CDR3 loop spans 14 amino acids. CDR1 and CDR2 from the germline V gene are SGHRS and YFSETQ. CDR3 loop: CASSSDNSAYGYTF.

The chain is built from TRBV12-3 or TRBV12-4 and TRBJ2-5. This CDR3 comprises 12 residues. This CDR3 is CASSFKWETQYF.